Presented here are 8 T cell receptor beta chains from one specimen sequenced in a study of T cell repertoires in cytomegalovirus infection. TCRdb itself ran the reads through MiXCR, one entry per CDR3 protein. The sample records about 260,000 distinct CDR3 sequences, around 15% being singletons. What was sequenced was PBMCs. These receptors were collected from a human donor in good health (CMV status not recorded). Some clones in this sample may be carry-over from other donors' samples.

The rearrangement uses TRBV20-1 and TRBJ1-1; a possible D gene is TRBD1 (5 bases). V was pared by 6 bases and J by 2 bases, with 13 bases between. Germline V lookup: CDR1 DFQATT, CDR2 SNEGSKA (reference sequence). The CDR3 consists of 13 residues. CDR3 loop: CSAYPGGNTEAFF. The DNA for the CDR3 is TGCAGTGCATACCCCGGGGGAAACACTGAAGCTTTCTTT.

This clonotype was counted at least ten times. This chain uses TRBV27 with TRBJ1-2; D may be TRBD1 (5 bases). V was pared by 3 bases and J by 8 bases, with 19 bases between. The germline CDR1 and CDR2 sequences are MNHEY and SMNVEV (reference sequence). The length of the CDR3 is 15 residues. Here the CDR3 DNA reads TGTGCCAGCAGTTTCGGCCCGGGACGCCCGGAGGGCTACACCTTC. Encoded protein: CASSFGPGRPEGYTF.

This clonotype was seen more than once but under ten times. The chain has TRBV20-1 and TRBJ2-7; 11 nucleotides match TRBD2. CDR1 is DFQATT and CDR2 is SNEGSKA in the germline V gene (reference sequence). There are 14 residues in the CDR3. J gave up 3 bases and V 4 bases, and 5 bases lay outside the gene matches. The CDR3 loop reads CSAIGTSGGYEQYF. CDR3 sequence (DNA): TGCAGTGCTATAGGTACTAGCGGGGGCTACGAGCAGTACTTC.

J is TRBJ1-1 and V is TRBV28; perhaps TRBD1 as D (5 bases). Germline V gene lookup returns CDR1 MDHEN and CDR2 SYDVKM. CDR3 length: 13 amino acids. V lost 2 bases and J lost 6, with 10 bases in between. In DNA, the CDR3 is TGTGCCAGCAGTTTAGCTAGGGGTCCTGAAGCTTTCTTT. Translating gives CASSLARGPEAFF.

This clonotype was seen many times. The chain is built from TRBV7-2 and TRBJ2-1; D unresolved. Deletions cut 6 bases from V and 8 bases from J, with 20 bases between. This CDR3 has 15 residues. The V gene's germline CDR1 is SGHTA and CDR2 FQGNSA. This chain's CDR3 is CASSLVETGRDEQFF. CDR3 coding DNA: TGTGCCAGCAGTCTCGTGGAGACTGGCCGGGATGAGCAGTTCTTC. The full variable domain, its missing parts supplied by reference TRBV7-2 and TRBJ2-1, is GAGVSQSPSNKVTEKGKDVELRCDPISGHTALYWYRQSLGQGLEFLIYFQGNSAPDKSGLPSDRFSAERTGGSVSTLTIQRTQQEDSAVYLCASSLVETGRDEQFFGPGTRLTVL.

This chain uses TRBV4-2 with TRBJ1-2; D is undetermined. Germline V CDR1 and CDR2: LGHNA, YNFKEQ. Trimming removed 3 bases from V and 1 base from J, with 12 bases in between. The CDR3 loop spans 15 amino acids. The CDR3 here is CASSQSSSVNYGYTF. The DNA for the CDR3 is TGTGCCAGCAGCCAGTCCTCGAGCGTTAACTATGGCTACACCTTC.

This clonotype turned up a few times. The rearrangement links TRBV28 to TRBJ2-1; D not certain. Trimming took 3 bases from V and 3 from J, leaving 9 bases between them. The CDR3 extends over 14 amino acids. Germline CDR1 MDHEN, CDR2 SYDVKM. The chain's CDR3 is CASSLVVSYNEQFF. CDR3 nucleotides: TGTGCCAGCAGTTTGGTGGTGAGCTACAATGAGCAGTTCTTC.

This clonotype was seen ten or more times. The DNA for the CDR3 is TGTGCCAGCAGCTCCGACATAGGAATGACTGAAGCTTTCTTT. Its protein product is CASSSDIGMTEAFF. This chain connects TRBV7-2 to TRBJ1-1; D unclear. V was trimmed by 4 bases and J by 5 bases, leaving 14 bases between them. Germline-derived CDR1 and CDR2 are SGHTA and FQGNSA. CDR3 length equals 14 residues.